Given below is one T cell receptor beta chain in context. The sample comes from a study of control samples from healthy donors and cancer patients. With 5 bases removed from V and 4 bases from J, the gap between germline ends came to 11 bases. This CDR3 spans 13 amino acids. Germline V gives CDR1 LNHDA, CDR2 SQIVND (reference sequence). TCRdb keeps only in-frame clones here, not all; method: immunoSEQ multiplex PCR. The sample shows some 110,000 clones, about 93% of them seen only once. The rearrangement joins TRBV19 to TRBJ2-5; D gene uncertain. Material for sequencing was blood. The sequence was obtained from a man aged 25-40 years in good health. CDR3 region: CASSGLTGETQYF. The CDR3 nucleotides read TGTGCCAGTAGTGGCTTAACCGGAGAGACCCAGTACTTC.